This entry concerns a single T cell receptor (beta chain). The target of this receptor is not known. No base quality information exists; no much larger clone differs at one position. The sample's time point, from its label and the paper: cycle 1 day 1 (C1D1), immediately before nivolumab initiation. Relapse after autologous stem cell transplantation had occurred in all trial patients, and cohorts A, B and C were distinguished by prior brentuximab vedotin exposure. The trial cohort comprised approximately 55 patients with relapsed/refractory classical Hodgkin lymphoma whose best overall responses were complete response, partial response or progressive disease. Single-agent nivolumab was administered to trial patients in the multi-cohort phase II CheckMate 205 trial. An independent review committee assessed best overall response by applying the 2007 International Working Group response criteria. Trial PBMCs were collected just before the start of nivolumab (C1D1) and during therapy at cycle 2 day 1 and cycle 4 day 1. After peripheral blood was drawn into 8 mL Vacutainer Cell Preparation Tubes, PBMCs were isolated by centrifugation and then cryopreserved.

Genomic DNA was isolated using the Qiagen DNeasy kit from unsorted PBMCs as well as from negatively selected CD4+ and CD8+ fractions. TCR beta CDR3 regions were subjected to amplification by immunoSEQ multiplex PCR with primers that anneal to V and J segments. Amplification bias was minimized using a synthetic immune receptor repertoire, and residual bias was removed computationally after sequencing. Regarding the original processing steps: Repertoire diversity was quantified as the Shannon entropy index using custom Python scripts. The unsorted, CD4+ and CD8+ repertoires were each analyzed separately, with the exception of combined analyses, where CD4+ and CD8+ sequences were merged in silico. Clonal expansion was defined as at least a 2-fold frequency increase after treatment relative to C1D1, with a pseudocount of 0.5 for undetected baseline clones. Singleton clones were defined as clones with 0 or 1 copy at C1D1, and non-singleton clones were defined as clones with 2 or more copies. Clones expanded in unsorted samples were labelled as CD4+, CD8+ or unknown by matching protein sequences in sorted samples from the same patient. Wilcoxon tests on paired samples were used to test changes in diversity from C1D1 to C4D1. Entries here come from immuneACCESS through TCRdb and include only in-frame sequences with V and J called. Some clones fail to appear in such tables; in the studies checked, an unresolved V gene covers under half of the shortfall, and the cause of the remainder is unknown. That table furnishes V, J and clone size, whereas the DNA furnished D and trimming. The sample data list under 60,000 clones, and about three quarters of these were observed just once. Of the sample, roughly 9.6% is held by the ten largest clones.

These data belong to a study of PD-1 blockade in classical Hodgkin lymphoma (dated by TCRdb to 2020 to 2022). In terms of the full investigation: Nivolumab dosing was 3 mg/kg intravenously every 2 weeks, continuing until either disease progression or unacceptable toxicity. The study used CyTOF and TCR beta sequencing to define a peripheral blood immune signature of response to PD-1 blockade in classical Hodgkin lymphoma. On the study overall, not on this receptor specifically: Diversity was lower in patients who began nivolumab less than 1 year after ASCT, so these patients were left out of later analyses to avoid confounding by immune reconstitution. Baseline TCR diversity was reported to be lower in newly diagnosed patients than in healthy donors, and even lower in relapsed/refractory patients. By C4D1, a significant rise was seen in CD4+ TCR diversity but not in CD8+ TCR diversity (p=0.0027 vs p=0.16), and the rise was most apparent among complete responders (p=0.02). Baseline diversity similar to that of newly diagnosed patients was observed in trial patients achieving complete response, whereas significantly lower diversity was observed in partial responders and progressors. The study was restricted to a single clinical trial cohort, and the causes of repertoire differences, possibly disease activity or prior therapy, were left undefined.

The sequence came from a human donor with classical Hodgkin lymphoma. Specimen: peripheral blood mononuclear cells (PBMCs), collected at baseline.

For the CDR3, the sequence is CASSQGTSTEQFF. The nucleotide sequence reads TGCGCCAGCAGCCAGGGGACTAGCACCGAGCAGTTCTTC. The V and J segments used are TRBV5-1 and TRBJ2-1, with 9 middle bases fitting TRBD2. Sequences SGHRS (CDR1) and YFSETQ (CDR2) are obtained from the germline V gene. The CDR3 measures 13 amino acids from cysteine to phenylalanine. Just CDR3 DNA is preserved here, 39 bases in frame from base 1. Trimming leaves V shorter by 4 bases and J shorter by 10 bases, with the junction holding 6 bases beyond the gene matches.